This T cell receptor beta chain was sequenced for a study of liver allograft versus peripheral blood T cells. About the study: The authors compared T cell receptor repertoires in transplanted livers with those in the peripheral blood of recipients.

TCRdb processed the reads anew with MiXCR; each CDR3 protein has one entry. This table has 14,000 or so distinct CDR3 sequences, approximately 22% appearing once. J gave up 2 bases and V 6 bases, and 6 bases lay outside the gene matches. The germline gives CDR1 MNHEY, CDR2 SMNVEV (reference sequence). This CDR3 contains 16 residues. To note about this clonotype: What it binds is not known.

Overall study findings and caveats: According to reports, the T cell receptor repertoires inside liver allografts differed from those in peripheral blood.

The gene calls are TRBV27 and TRBJ2-6; TRBD2 matches 8 bases. This TCR came from a human patient who had a liver transplant. Some T cells may have come from the graft donor. The CDR3 DNA reads as TGTGCCAGCAGCTTTAGCGGGACGACTGGGGCCAACGTCCTGACTTTC. It codes for CASSFSGTTGANVLTF.